The 28 T cell receptor beta chains listed next were all sequenced from one sample in a study of cytomegalovirus exposure and HLA in healthy donors. Here immunoSEQ multiplex PCR was the method, and the copy in TCRdb shows in-frame clones only, minus some. The table lists around 70,000 clones, approximately 91% of them singletons. Sample: PBMCs. Every receptor here comes from a man younger than 35 in good health and CMV-seronegative.

The rearrangement links TRBV4-3 to TRBJ2-1; D unresolved. CDR1 LGHNA and CDR2 YSLEER come from the germline V gene. V lost 0 bases and J 5 bases, leaving 8 bases between the germline ends. The CDR3 spans 14 residues. CDR3 sequence: CASSQEPNHNEQFF. CDR3 bases: TGCGCCAGCAGCCAAGAGCCTAACCACAATGAGCAGTTCTTC.

The rearrangement links TRBV7-8 to TRBJ1-1, with D possibly TRBD1 on 6 matching bases. This CDR3 region has 16 residues. Germline V gene sequence: CDR1 SGHVS, CDR2 FQNEAQ. Trimming cost V 2 bases and J 3 bases, with 16 bases left between them. The CDR3 nucleotides are TGTGCCAGCAGCTTACGGGGGAGGGGGGCATACACTGAAGCTTTCTTT. As protein: CASSLRGRGAYTEAFF.

The chain combines TRBV7-2 with TRBJ2-2; no reliable D call. V lost 5 bases and J lost 3, with 4 bases in between. This CDR3 comprises 12 residues. Germline CDR1 is SGHTA and CDR2 is FQGNSA. CDR3 in DNA: TGTGCCAGCAGCCAATACACCGGGGAGCTGTTTTTT. Protein sequence: CASSQYTGELFF.

This clone was picked up one time. The chain is built from TRBV4-2 and TRBJ2-7; 10 bases line up with TRBD2. CDR1 is LGHNA, CDR2 YNFKEQ, per germline. The CDR3 runs to 16 residues. Unmatched junction bases numbered 4, after V lost 1 base and J lost 1 base. The CDR3 bases are TGTGCCAGCAGCCAAGGACTAGCGGGCCTATCCTACGAGCAGTACTTC. This encodes CASSQGLAGLSYEQYF.

V usage is TRBV7-2 and J usage is TRBJ2-7; perhaps TRBD2 as D (6 bases). This CDR3 has 12 amino acids. From germline, CDR1 is SGHTA and CDR2 FQGNSA. The V end lost 7 bases, the J end lost 3 bases, and 10 bases lay between the germline ends. The CDR3 coding sequence is TGTGCCAGCACCCACGGGAGCTACGAGCAGTACTTC. Encoded protein: CASTHGSYEQYF.

The rearrangement joins TRBV4-2 to TRBJ2-5; TRBD2 agrees at 12 bases. The trim removed 0 bases at V and 2 bases at J, leaving 7 bases unmatched. Germline V gene sequence: CDR1 LGHNA, CDR2 YNFKEQ. The CDR3 is 18 amino acids. The CDR3 region has the DNA TGTGCCAGCAGCCAAGAAAGACTAGCGGGAGTAGGACAAGAGACCCAGTACTTC. This gives the protein CASSQERLAGVGQETQYF.

The chain recombines TRBV6-4 with TRBJ2-5; 10 positions match TRBD2. The CDR3 is 16 residues long. V lost 5 bases and J lost 5; bases outside the gene matches: 11. Germline V CDR1 and CDR2: MRHNA, SNTAGT. For the CDR3, the DNA is TGTGCCAGCAGTAGGGCTAGCGGGAGACAGGTGGAGACCCAGTACTTC. This codes for CASSRASGRQVETQYF.

V gene TRBV29-1 combines with J gene TRBJ2-7, with 9 bases that match TRBD1. The V and J ends lost 4 bases and 3 bases, in that order; junction bases with no gene match: 4. The CDR3 covers 13 residues. Germline V gene data show CDR1 as SQVTM and CDR2 as ANQGSEA. The CDR3 spells CSVGDRAFYEQYF. For the CDR3, the DNA is TGCAGCGTTGGGGACAGGGCTTTCTACGAGCAGTACTTC.

The CDR3 bases are TGTGCCAGCAGCTGGAAGGACTTCAAGAACACTGAAGCTTTCTTT. Translating it yields CASSWKDFKNTEAFF. V and J are TRBV11-3 and TRBJ1-1; no clear D gene. Trimming stripped 4 bases from V and 1 base from J, with 13 bases between. The CDR3 has 15 residues. Germline V gives CDR1 SGHNT, CDR2 YENEEA.

The rearrangement links TRBV4-2 to TRBJ2-5; TRBD2 matches at 10 bases. Germline V lookup: CDR1 LGHNA, CDR2 YNFKEQ. Unmatched junction bases numbered 3, after V lost 0 bases and J lost 2 bases. The CDR3 spans 16 residues. The CDR3 region has the DNA TGTGCCAGCAGCCAAGAGAGCGGGAGGGCGCAAGAGACCCAGTACTTC. Its protein product is CASSQESGRAQETQYF.

The V and J genes are TRBV7-9 and TRBJ1-5; 12 positions agree with TRBD1. The germline gives CDR1 SEHNR, CDR2 FQNEAQ (reference sequence). This CDR3 has 16 residues. The V gene end was trimmed by 5 bases and the J gene end by 4 bases; junction bases not matched to a gene: 6. CDR3 loop: CASSRGTGGGNQPQHF. DNA for the CDR3: TGTGCCAGCAGCCGGGGGACAGGGGGCGGTAATCAGCCCCAGCATTTT.

This clone has a handful of counts. The rearrangement joins TRBV19 to TRBJ1-2; TRBD1 is a possible D gene (6 bases). V was pared by 9 bases and J by 0 bases, with 11 bases between. This CDR3 is 13 amino acids long. Germline V gives CDR1 LNHDA, CDR2 SQIVND (reference sequence). CDR3 in amino acids: CASQTGSNYGYTF. The CDR3, as DNA: TGTGCCAGCCAGACAGGATCTAACTATGGCTACACCTTC.

The chain carries TRBV11-2 and TRBJ2-2; 7 bases are shared with TRBD2. The V gene end was trimmed by 1 base and the J gene end by 4 bases; junction bases not matched to a gene: 3. Germline V gene data show CDR1 as SGHAT and CDR2 as FQNNGV. This CDR3 comprises 15 residues. The CDR3 nucleotides are TGTGCCAGCAGCTTAGGGACTAGGATCACCGGGGAGCTGTTTTTT. Protein product: CASSLGTRITGELFF.

CDR3 sequence (DNA): TGTGCCAGCAGCCTCGACAGGGGGCGAGGTGAGCAGTTCTTC. Translated: CASSLDRGRGEQFF. The V gene is TRBV11-3, the J gene TRBJ2-1; 10 nucleotides line up with TRBD1. The V and J ends lost 5 bases and 9 bases, in that order; junction bases with no gene match: 7. The CDR3 contains 14 residues. CDR1 is SGHNT, CDR2 YENEEA, per germline.

The DNA for the CDR3 is TGTGCCATCAGGCCCAGGGACTTGAACACTGAAGCTTTCTTT. This codes for CAIRPRDLNTEAFF. The chain is built from TRBV10-3 and TRBJ1-1, with a tentative D call TRBD1 (5 bases). The V gene lost 6 bases and the J gene lost 0 bases, with 11 bases spanning the gap. This CDR3 is built from 14 residues. Germline V CDR1 and CDR2: ENHRY, SYGVKD.

V is TRBV7-2 and J is TRBJ1-5; possible D gene TRBD1, 6 bases. From germline, CDR1 is SGHTA and CDR2 FQGNSA. The CDR3 length is 15 residues. V lost 4 bases, J lost 4 bases, and 14 bases lay in between. The CDR3: CASSSPGGRNQPQHF. In DNA form, the CDR3 reads TGTGCCAGCAGCTCGCCGGGGGGCAGGAATCAGCCCCAGCATTTT.

The chain uses TRBV9 and TRBJ2-1, with 14 bases lining up with TRBD2. V was pared by 4 bases and J by 4 bases, with 4 bases of the junction left unmatched. The CDR3 sequence is 16 residues long. CDR1 is SGDLS and CDR2 is YYNGEE in the germline V gene. In DNA, the CDR3 is TGTGCCAGCAGCAAGGGACTAGCGGGAGTATACAATGAGCAGTTCTTC. Protein: CASSKGLAGVYNEQFF. The full variable domain, completed using reference TRBV9 and TRBJ2-1, is DSGVTQTPKHLITATGQRVTLRCSPRSGDLSVYWYQQSLDQGLQFLIQYYNGEERAKGNILERFSAQQFPDLHSELNLSSLELGDSALYFCASSKGLAGVYNEQFFGPGTRLTVL.

The gene calls are TRBV14 and TRBJ2-1, with D tentatively TRBD2 (6 bases). This CDR3 is 13 amino acids long. V lost 7 bases, J lost 6 bases, and 13 bases lay in between. CDR1 is SGHDN and CDR2 is FVKESK in the germline V gene. The chain's CDR3 is CASTRRDGNEQFF. The DNA for the CDR3 is TGTGCCAGCACCCGGAGGGACGGCAATGAGCAGTTCTTC.

V is TRBV18 and J is TRBJ1-2; a weak D match, TRBD1 (6 bases). The CDR3 has 13 amino acids. Between the trimmed V and J ends, which lost 4 bases and 2 bases, there was a span of 8 bases. The germline V gene encodes CDR1 KGHSH and CDR2 LQKENI. The CDR3 bases are TGTGCCAGCTCACTGGACAGCAACTATGGCTACACCTTC. Translating gives CASSLDSNYGYTF.

J is TRBJ2-5 and V is TRBV5-4, with D tentatively TRBD1 (5 bases). The length of the CDR3 is 14 residues. V was trimmed by 4 bases and J by 4 bases, leaving 14 bases between them. The germline V gene encodes CDR1 SGHNT and CDR2 YYREEE (reference sequence). In nucleotides, the CDR3 is TGTGCCAGCAGCATATCGACAGCACTAGAGACCCAGTACTTC. Its protein product is CASSISTALETQYF.

J is TRBJ2-7 and V is TRBV4-1; D is possibly TRBD1 (5 bases). CDR1 is MGHRA and CDR2 is YSYEKL in the germline V gene. V lost 1 base, J lost 1 base, and 5 bases lay in between. The CDR3 is 13 amino acids. This CDR3 reads CASSQAGSYEQYF. As DNA, the CDR3 is TGCGCCAGCAGCCAAGCAGGGTCCTACGAGCAGTACTTC.

The chain recombines TRBV7-2 with TRBJ2-2, with TRBD2 as a possible D gene (5 bases). The CDR3 has 18 amino acids. Germline assignment: CDR1 SGHTA and CDR2 FQGNSA. V lost 5 bases and J lost 5, with 24 bases in between. The CDR3 region is CASSPSPGLTRETGELFF. CDR3 nucleotide sequence: TGTGCCAGCAGCCCAAGCCCCGGACTCACAAGGGAAACCGGGGAGCTGTTTTTT.

The chain combines TRBV15 with TRBJ1-4; D might be TRBD1 (5 bases). Germline V gene lookup returns CDR1 LNHNV and CDR2 YYDKDF (reference sequence). Trimming stripped 0 bases from V and 7 bases from J, with 12 bases between. This CDR3 region has 15 residues. The DNA of the CDR3 is TGTGCCACCAGCAGAGATACAGGCTTTGGTGAAAAACTGTTTTTT. Translating gives CATSRDTGFGEKLFF.

The gene calls are TRBV4-3 and TRBJ2-7, with D perhaps TRBD2 (7 bases). CDR1 is LGHNA, CDR2 YSLEER, per germline. The V end lost 3 bases, the J end lost 2 bases, and 14 bases lay between the germline ends. The CDR3 sequence is 15 residues long. The CDR3 spells CASSQDTGGPYEQYF. DNA for the CDR3: TGCGCCAGCAGCCAGGATACGGGGGGCCCCTACGAGCAGTACTTC.

The chain combines TRBV9 with TRBJ2-7; 7 nucleotides match TRBD2. CDR3 length: 14 residues. The V gene end was trimmed by 4 bases and the J gene end by 2 bases; junction bases not matched to a gene: 6. Germline V lookup: CDR1 SGDLS, CDR2 YYNGEE. CDR3 bases: TGTGCCAGCAGCCTCCGGGACTACCCCTACGAGCAGTACTTC. Its protein product is CASSLRDYPYEQYF.

The chain has TRBV7-9 and TRBJ2-5; the D is unclear. The germline V gene has CDR1 SEHNR and CDR2 FQNEAQ (reference sequence). V was shortened by 3 bases and J by 5 bases, with 10 bases between the two germline ends. The CDR3 has 13 amino acids. The CDR3, as DNA: TGTGCCAGCAGCTTTGAGATCGGGGAGACCCAGTACTTC. Translation: CASSFEIGETQYF.

The chain recombines TRBV9 with TRBJ2-1, with 8 bases that match TRBD1. The V segment lost 2 bases and the J segment 8 bases; nucleotides outside the gene matches: 12. Germline CDR1 reads SGDLS; CDR2 reads YYNGEE. The CDR3 runs to 16 residues. The CDR3 loop reads CASSVERDRTKDEQFF. In DNA form, the CDR3 reads TGTGCCAGCAGCGTCGAAAGGGACAGGACCAAGGATGAGCAGTTCTTC.

This CDR3 is CASSPSSRLETQYF. In nucleotides, the CDR3 is TGTGCCAGCAGTCCCTCGTCTAGATTGGAGACCCAGTACTTC. The V gene is TRBV28, the J gene TRBJ2-5; D is undetermined. Germline V CDR1 and CDR2: MDHEN, SYDVKM. V was pared by 5 bases and J by 5 bases, with 15 bases between. The CDR3 has 14 amino acids. The whole variable domain, remainder taken from reference TRBV28 and TRBJ2-5, is DVKVTQSSRYLVKRTGEKVFLECVQDMDHENMFWYRQDPGLGLRLIYFSYDVKMKEKGDIPEGYSVSREKKERFSLILESASTNQTSMYLCASSPSSRLETQYFGPGTRLLVL.